A single T cell receptor (beta chain) is shown here with its context. Its cognate antigen is unknown. Three pairs of healthy female monozygous twins were the donors. The data stem from a study of identical twins' blood T cells. General study results and limits: Top TCRbeta clonotypes were shared more with twin than unrelated donors. Twin repertoire similarity may partly reflect shared environment.

The ends lost 4 bases at V and 4 bases at J; junction bases unmatched: 7. The CDR3 covers 15 residues. CDR1 is PRHDT, CDR2 FYEKMQ, per germline (reference sequence). TCRdb reprocessed the 5' RACE reads via MiXCR and lists one record per CDR3 protein. Of 350,000 to 400,000 distinct CDR3 sequences detected, about 28% appear once; the ten largest clones hold about 6%. The source of this sequence is a woman aged 18 to 55 in good health. The V call is TRBV13, the J call TRBJ1-3; 7 bases match TRBD1. Material for sequencing was PBMCs. The CDR3 region has the DNA TGTGCCAGCAGCTCTCACAGGGGCGCGGGAAACACCATATATTTT. This gives the protein CASSSHRGAGNTIYF.